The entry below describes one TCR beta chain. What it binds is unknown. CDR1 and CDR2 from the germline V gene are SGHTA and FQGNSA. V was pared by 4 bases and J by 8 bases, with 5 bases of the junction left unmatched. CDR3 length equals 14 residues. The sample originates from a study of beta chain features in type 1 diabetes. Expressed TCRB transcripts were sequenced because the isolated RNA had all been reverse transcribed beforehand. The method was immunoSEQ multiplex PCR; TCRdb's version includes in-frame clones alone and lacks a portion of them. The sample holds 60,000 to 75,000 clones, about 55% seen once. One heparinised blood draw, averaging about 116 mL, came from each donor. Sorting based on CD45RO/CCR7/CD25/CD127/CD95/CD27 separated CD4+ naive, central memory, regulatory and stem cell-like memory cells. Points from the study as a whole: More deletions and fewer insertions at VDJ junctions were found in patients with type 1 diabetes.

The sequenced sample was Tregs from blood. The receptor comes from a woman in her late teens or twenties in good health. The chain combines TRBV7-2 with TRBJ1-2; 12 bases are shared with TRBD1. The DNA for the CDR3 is TGTGCCAGCAGCTCGGGACAGGGGGCTGGAGGCTACACCTTC. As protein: CASSSGQGAGGYTF. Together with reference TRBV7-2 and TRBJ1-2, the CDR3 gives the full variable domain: GAGVSQSPSNKVTEKGKDVELRCDPISGHTALYWYRQSLGQGLEFLIYFQGNSAPDKSGLPSDRFSAERTGGSVSTLTIQRTQQEDSAVYLCASSSGQGAGGYTFGSGTRLTVV.